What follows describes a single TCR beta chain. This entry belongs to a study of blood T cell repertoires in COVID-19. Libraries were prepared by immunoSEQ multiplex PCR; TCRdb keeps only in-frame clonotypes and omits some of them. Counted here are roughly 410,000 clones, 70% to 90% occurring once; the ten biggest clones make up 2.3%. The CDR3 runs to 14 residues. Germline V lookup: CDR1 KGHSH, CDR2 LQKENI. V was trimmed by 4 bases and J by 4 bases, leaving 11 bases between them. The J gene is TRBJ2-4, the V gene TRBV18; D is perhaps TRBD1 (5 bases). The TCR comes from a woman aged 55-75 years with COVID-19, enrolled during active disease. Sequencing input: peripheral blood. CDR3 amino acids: CASSRETVKNIQYF. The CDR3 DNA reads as TGTGCCAGCTCACGAGAGACAGTTAAAAACATTCAGTACTTC.